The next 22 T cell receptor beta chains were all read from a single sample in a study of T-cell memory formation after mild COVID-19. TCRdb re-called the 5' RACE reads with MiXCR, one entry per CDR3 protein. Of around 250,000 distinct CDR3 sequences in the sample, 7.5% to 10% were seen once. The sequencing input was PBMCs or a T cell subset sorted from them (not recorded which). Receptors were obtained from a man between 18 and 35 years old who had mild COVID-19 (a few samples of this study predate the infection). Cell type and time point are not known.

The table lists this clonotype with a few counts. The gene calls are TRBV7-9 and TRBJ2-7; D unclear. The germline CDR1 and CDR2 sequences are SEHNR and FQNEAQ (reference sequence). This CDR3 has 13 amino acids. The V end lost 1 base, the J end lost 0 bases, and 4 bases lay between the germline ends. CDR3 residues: CASSLDYSYEQYF. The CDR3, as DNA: TGTGCCAGCAGCTTAGACTACTCCTACGAGCAGTACTTC. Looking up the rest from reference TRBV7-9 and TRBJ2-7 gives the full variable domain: DTGVSQNPRHKITKRGQNVTFRCDPISEHNRLYWYRQTLGQGPEFLTYFQNEAQLEKSRLLSDRFSAERPKGSFSTLEIQRTEQGDSAMYLCASSLDYSYEQYFGPGTRLTVT.

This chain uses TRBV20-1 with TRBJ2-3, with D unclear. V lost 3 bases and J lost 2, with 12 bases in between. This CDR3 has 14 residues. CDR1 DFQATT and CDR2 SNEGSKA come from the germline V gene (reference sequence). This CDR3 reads CSARPHSATDTQYF. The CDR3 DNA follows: TGCAGTGCTAGGCCTCACTCGGCCACAGATACGCAGTATTTT.

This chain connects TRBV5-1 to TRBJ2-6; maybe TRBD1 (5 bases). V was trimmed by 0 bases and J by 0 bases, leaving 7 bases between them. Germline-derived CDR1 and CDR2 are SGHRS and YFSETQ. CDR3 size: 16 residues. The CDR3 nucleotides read TGCGCCAGCAGCTTGGACAGGCGCTCTGGGGCCAACGTCCTGACTTTC. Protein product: CASSLDRRSGANVLTF.

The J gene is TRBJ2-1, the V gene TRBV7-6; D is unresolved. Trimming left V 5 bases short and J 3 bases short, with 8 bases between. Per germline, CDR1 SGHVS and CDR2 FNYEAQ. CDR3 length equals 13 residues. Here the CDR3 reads CASSATGYNEQFF. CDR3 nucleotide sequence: TGTGCCAGCAGCGCGACCGGCTACAATGAGCAGTTCTTC.

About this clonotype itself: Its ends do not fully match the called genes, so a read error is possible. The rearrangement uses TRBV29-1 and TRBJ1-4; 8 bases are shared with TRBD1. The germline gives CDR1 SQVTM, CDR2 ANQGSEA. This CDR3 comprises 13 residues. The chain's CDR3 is CSGNRGSGEKLIF. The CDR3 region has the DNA TGCAGCGGCAACAGGGGGTCGGGAGAAAAACTGATTTTT.

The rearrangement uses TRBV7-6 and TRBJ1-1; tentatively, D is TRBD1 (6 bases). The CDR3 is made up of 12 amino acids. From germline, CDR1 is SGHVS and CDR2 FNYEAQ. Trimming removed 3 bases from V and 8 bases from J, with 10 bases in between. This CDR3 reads CASSLTGHEAFF. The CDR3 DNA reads TGTGCCAGCAGCTTGACAGGACACGAAGCTTTCTTT.

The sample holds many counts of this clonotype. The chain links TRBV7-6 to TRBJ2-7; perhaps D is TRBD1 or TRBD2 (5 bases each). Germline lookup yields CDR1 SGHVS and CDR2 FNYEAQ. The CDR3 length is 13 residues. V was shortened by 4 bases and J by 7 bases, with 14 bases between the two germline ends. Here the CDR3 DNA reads TGTGCCAGCAGCTCGGGGCCCCCAAGGGAGCAGTACTTC. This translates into CASSSGPPREQYF. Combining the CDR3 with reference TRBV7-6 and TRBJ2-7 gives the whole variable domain GAGVSQSPRYKVTKRGQDVALRCDPISGHVSLYWYRQALGQGPEFLTYFNYEAQQDKSGLPNDRFSAERPEGSISTLTIQRTEQRDSAMYRCASSSGPPREQYFGPGTRLTVT.

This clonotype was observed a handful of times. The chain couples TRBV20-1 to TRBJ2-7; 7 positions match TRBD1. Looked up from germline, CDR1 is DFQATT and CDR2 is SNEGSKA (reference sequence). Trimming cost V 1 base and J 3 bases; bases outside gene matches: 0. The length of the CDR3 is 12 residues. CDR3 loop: CSARGQGYEQYV. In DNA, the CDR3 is TGCAGTGCTAGAGGACAGGGCTACGAGCAGTACGTC.

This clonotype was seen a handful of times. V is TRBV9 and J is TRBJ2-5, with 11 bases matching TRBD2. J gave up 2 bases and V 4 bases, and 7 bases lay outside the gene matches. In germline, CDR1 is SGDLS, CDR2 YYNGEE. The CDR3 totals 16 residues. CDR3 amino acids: CASSSMTSGAQETQYF. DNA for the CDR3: TGTGCCAGCAGCTCCATGACTAGCGGGGCACAAGAGACCCAGTACTTC.

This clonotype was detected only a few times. This CDR3 reads CSARSSGGAWEQFF. CDR3 DNA: TGCAGTGCTAGATCCAGCGGGGGGGCCTGGGAGCAGTTCTTC. The chain is built from TRBV20-1 and TRBJ2-1, with 10 nucleotides matching TRBD2. The CDR3 is 14 amino acids. With V trimmed by 2 bases and J by 10 bases, 8 bases remained unmatched. From germline, CDR1 is DFQATT and CDR2 SNEGSKA (reference sequence).

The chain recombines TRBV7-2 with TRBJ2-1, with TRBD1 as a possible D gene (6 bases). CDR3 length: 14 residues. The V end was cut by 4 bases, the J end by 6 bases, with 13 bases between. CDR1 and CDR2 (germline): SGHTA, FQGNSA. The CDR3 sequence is CASSYRTAANEQFF. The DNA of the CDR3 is TGTGCCAGCAGCTACCGGACAGCGGCCAATGAGCAGTTCTTC.

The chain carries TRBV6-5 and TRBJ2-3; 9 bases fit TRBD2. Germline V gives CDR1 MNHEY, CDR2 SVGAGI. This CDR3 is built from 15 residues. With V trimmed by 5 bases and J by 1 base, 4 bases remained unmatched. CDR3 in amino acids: CASSQAGGRTDTQYF. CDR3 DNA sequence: TGTGCCAGCAGTCAAGCGGGGGGCCGCACAGATACGCAGTATTTT.

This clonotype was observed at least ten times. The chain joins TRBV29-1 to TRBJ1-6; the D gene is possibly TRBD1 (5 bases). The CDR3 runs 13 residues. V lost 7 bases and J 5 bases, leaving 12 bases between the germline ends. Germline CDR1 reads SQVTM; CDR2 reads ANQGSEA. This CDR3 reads CSARRGDNSPLHF. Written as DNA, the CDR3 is TGCAGCGCCCGACGAGGGGATAATTCACCCCTCCACTTT.

The CDR3 protein is CSARSTGRGYEQYF. CDR3 in DNA: TGCAGTGCTAGGTCGACAGGGAGGGGCTACGAGCAGTACTTC. The chain links TRBV20-1 to TRBJ2-7; the D gene could be TRBD1 or TRBD2 (7 bases each). The V end lost 3 bases, the J end lost 3 bases, and 15 bases lay between the germline ends. The germline V gene encodes CDR1 DFQATT and CDR2 SNEGSKA (reference sequence). The CDR3 has 14 amino acids.

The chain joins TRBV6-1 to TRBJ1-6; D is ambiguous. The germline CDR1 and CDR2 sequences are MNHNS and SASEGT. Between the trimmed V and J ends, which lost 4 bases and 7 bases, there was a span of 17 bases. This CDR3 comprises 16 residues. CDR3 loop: CASSGLFISRNSPLHF. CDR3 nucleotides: TGTGCCAGCAGTGGCCTGTTCATATCTAGGAATTCACCCCTCCACTTT.

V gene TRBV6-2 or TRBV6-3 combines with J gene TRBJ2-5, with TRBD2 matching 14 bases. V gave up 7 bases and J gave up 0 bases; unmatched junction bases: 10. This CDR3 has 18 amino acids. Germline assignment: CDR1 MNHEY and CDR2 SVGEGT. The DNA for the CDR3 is TGTGCCAGCACCTCCCCGCGGACTAGCGGGGGGTACCAAGAGACCCAGTACTTC. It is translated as CASTSPRTSGGYQETQYF.

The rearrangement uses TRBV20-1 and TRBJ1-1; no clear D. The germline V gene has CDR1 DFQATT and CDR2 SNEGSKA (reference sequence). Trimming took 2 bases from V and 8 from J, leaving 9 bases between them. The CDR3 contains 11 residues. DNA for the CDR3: TGCAGTGCTAGAACCTACGGAGAAGCTTTCTTT. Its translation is CSARTYGEAFF.

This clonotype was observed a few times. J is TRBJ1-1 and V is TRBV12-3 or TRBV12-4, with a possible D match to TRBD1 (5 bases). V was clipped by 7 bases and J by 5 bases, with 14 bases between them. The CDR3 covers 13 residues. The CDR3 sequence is CASIGGAGTEAFF. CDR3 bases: TGTGCCAGCATCGGAGGGGCTGGGACTGAAGCTTTCTTT.

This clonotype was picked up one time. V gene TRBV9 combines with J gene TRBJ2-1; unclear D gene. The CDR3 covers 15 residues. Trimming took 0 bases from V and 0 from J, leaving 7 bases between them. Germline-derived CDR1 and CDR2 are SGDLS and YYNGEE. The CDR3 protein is CASSVVSSSYNEQFF. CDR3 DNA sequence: TGTGCCAGCAGCGTAGTATCTAGCTCCTACAATGAGCAGTTCTTC.

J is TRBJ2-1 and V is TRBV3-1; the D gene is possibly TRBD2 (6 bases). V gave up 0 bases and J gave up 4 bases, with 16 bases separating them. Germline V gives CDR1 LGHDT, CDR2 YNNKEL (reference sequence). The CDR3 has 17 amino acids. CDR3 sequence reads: CASSQENFGGDYNEQFF. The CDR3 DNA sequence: TGTGCCAGCAGCCAAGAAAACTTCGGGGGAGATTACAATGAGCAGTTCTTC.

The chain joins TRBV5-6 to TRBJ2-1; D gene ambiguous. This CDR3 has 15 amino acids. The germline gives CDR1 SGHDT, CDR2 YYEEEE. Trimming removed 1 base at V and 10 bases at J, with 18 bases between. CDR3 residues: CASSLFGSGAAEQFF. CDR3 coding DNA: TGTGCCAGCAGCTTGTTTGGGTCCGGTGCAGCCGAGCAGTTCTTC.

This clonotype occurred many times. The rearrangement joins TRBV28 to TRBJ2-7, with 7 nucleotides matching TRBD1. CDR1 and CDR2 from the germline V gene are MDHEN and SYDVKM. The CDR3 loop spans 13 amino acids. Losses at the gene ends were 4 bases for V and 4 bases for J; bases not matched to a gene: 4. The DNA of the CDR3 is TGTGCCAGCAGTTCCGGACAGGAGTACGAGCAGTACGTC. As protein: CASSSGQEYEQYV.